This T cell receptor beta chain was captured in a study of cytomegalovirus exposure and HLA in healthy donors. Primers for the PCR totalled 60 Vbeta and 13 Jbeta. The protocol was immunoSEQ multiplex PCR, while the TCRdb copy is restricted to in-frame clones and leaves out a portion. The table lists 140,000 or so clones, 61% of them singletons, with about 1.7% in the top ten. CDR1 is MDHEN, CDR2 SYDVKM, per germline. V dropped 6 bases and J dropped 7; count of bases not matched to a gene: 9. CDR3 length equals 14 residues. The TCR was taken from a male donor in good health and CMV-seronegative. V gene TRBV28 combines with J gene TRBJ1-2, with 9 bases identical to TRBD1. Sequenced material: PBMCs. The CDR3 DNA follows: TGTGCCAGCAGAATAACAGGGGGCTCAGGTGGCTACACCTTC. Translated: CASRITGGSGGYTF.